One sample yielded the 29 T cell receptor beta chains listed below, sequenced in a study of tumor-infiltrating lymphocytes in primary liver carcinoma. A primer in the constant region served to generate TCR beta cDNA from 450 to 600 ng of total RNA. Library construction for TCR beta comprised three nested multiplex PCR rounds performed with slightly modified ARM-PCR. For 10 cycles apiece, the opening two PCR rounds ran with TRBV1-TRBV30 forward primers and a C-beta reverse primer. Each CDR3 protein gets one entry after TCRdb re-called the multiplex PCR reads with MiXCR. Among approximately 23,000 distinct CDR3 sequences listed, 80% were seen once. The study co-extracted DNA and RNA from around 18-30 mg of unsorted bulk tissue. Sample: liver tumor tissue from sampling region 2. The subset here: tumor region T2, inferior pole. These receptors were collected from a woman aged 25 to 45 with primary liver carcinoma and hepatitis B virus infection.

Note on this clonotype: Likely a read error: the CDR3 ends without its conserved phenylalanine or tryptophan. V usage is TRBV30 and J usage is TRBJ2-3; possible D gene TRBD2, 5 bases. The CDR3 runs 13 residues. Between the trimmed V and J ends, which lost 3 bases and 5 bases, there was a span of 12 bases. CDR1 GTSNPN and CDR2 SVGIG come from the germline V gene (reference sequence). The CDR3 is CAWRVDRGDTQYY. The DNA for the CDR3 is TGTGCCTGGAGAGTCGATCGGGGAGATACGCAGTATTAT.

Ten or more counts support this clonotype. CDR3 in DNA: TGTGCCAGCCCCATACTAGCGGGAGTTTTCGGCTACAATGAGCAGTTCTTC. It encodes CASPILAGVFGYNEQFF. This rearrangement joins TRBV28 to TRBJ2-1; 11 bases map to TRBD2. The CDR3 is made up of 17 amino acids. With 8 bases clipped from V and 3 bases from J, the junction kept 12 bases outside the gene matches. CDR1 and CDR2 (germline): MDHEN, SYDVKM.

Comments on this clonotype: This may arise from a read error, as a much more abundant clone is one base away. The CDR3 region is CASSLTGDVTGELFF. CDR3 sequence (DNA): TGCGCCAGCAGTCTAACGGGAGATGTCACCGGGGAGCTGTTTTTT. The chain couples TRBV4-1 to TRBJ2-2; a weak D match, TRBD2 (6 bases). The germline V and J ends were trimmed by 6 bases and 4 bases, with 15 bases remaining between them. From germline, CDR1 is MGHRA and CDR2 YSYEKL. The CDR3 has 15 residues.

A remark on this clonotype: The germline gene is not matched at one end of the junction; a read error may be the cause. The chain has TRBV6-5 and TRBJ1-5; D remains unclear. The CDR3 totals 17 residues. Germline lookup yields CDR1 MNHEY and CDR2 SVGAGI. DNA of the CDR3: TGTGCCAGTAGTTACTATCCGGTCGGAAATAGCTATCAACCCCAGCATTTT. It translates to CASSYYPVGNSYQPQHF.

CDR3 bases: TGTGCCAGCAGCTCACCCCGAGTGGGAGGCCTGAAGACCGGGGAGCTGTTTTTT. Amino acids: CASSSPRVGGLKTGELFF. The gene calls are TRBV11-2 and TRBJ2-2, with D perhaps matching TRBD2 (6 bases). The ends were cut back, 4 bases at V and 5 bases at J, with 23 bases in the middle. Germline lookup yields CDR1 SGHAT and CDR2 FQNNGV. This CDR3 contains 18 residues. Drawing the rest from reference TRBV11-2 and TRBJ2-2, the complete variable domain is EAGVAQSPRYKIIEKRQSVAFWCNPISGHATLYWYQQILGQGPKLLIQFQNNGVVDDSQLPKDRFSAERLKGVDSTLKIQPAKLEDSAVYLCASSSPRVGGLKTGELFFGEGSRLTVL.

J is TRBJ2-5 and V is TRBV5-1, with a possible D match to TRBD1 (5 bases). The CDR3 has 15 residues. The germline CDR1 and CDR2 sequences are SGHRS and YFSETQ. V lost 6 bases to trimming and J lost 2 bases, with 17 bases between them. The CDR3 DNA reads TGCGCCAGCAAATCAGACAGAGTTGGACAAGAGACCCAGTACTTC. Its protein is CASKSDRVGQETQYF.

CDR3 sequence (DNA): TGTGCCAGCAGTCCAGCCAGCAGGCAGTACTTC. Its translation is CASSPASRQYF. The V call is TRBV11-2, the J call TRBJ2-7; D gene uncertain. The CDR3 consists of 11 residues. Germline CDR1 and CDR2: SGHAT and FQNNGV. The ends were cut back, 6 bases at V and 9 bases at J, with 12 bases in the middle.

Worth noting for this clonotype: At one end the junction does not follow the germline gene, possibly because of a read error. This chain links TRBV11-2 with TRBJ2-5; D call uncertain. Germline loops: CDR1 SGHAT, CDR2 FQNNGV. This CDR3 region has 13 residues. The DNA of the CDR3 is TGTGCCAGCAGCCCTACACAGACGGAGACCCAGAACTTC. This gives the protein CASSPTQTETQNF.

The rearrangement links TRBV19 to TRBJ2-1; D gene ambiguous. CDR3 length: 13 amino acids. CDR1 and CDR2 (germline): LNHDA, SQIVND (reference sequence). Trimming took off 7 bases at V and 9 bases at J, with 16 bases between the two ends. This chain's CDR3 is CASTPRWKGEQFF. As DNA, the CDR3 is TGTGCCAGTACCCCTCGATGGAAGGGTGAGCAGTTCTTC. Supplemented by reference TRBV19 and TRBJ2-1, the full variable domain reads DGGITQSPKYLFRKEGQNVTLSCEQNLNHDAMYWYRQDPGQGLRLIYYSQIVNDFQKGDIAEGYSVSREKKESFPLTVTSAQKNPTAFYLCASTPRWKGEQFFGPGTRLTVL.

The chain carries TRBV6-5 and TRBJ2-2; the match to TRBD1 covers 8 bases. This CDR3 region has 17 residues. Looked up from germline, CDR1 is MNHEY and CDR2 is SVGAGI. The CDR3 DNA is TGTACCAACAGTGATTACACCCGACAGGGGTTCACCGGGGAGCTGTTTTTT. It specifies CTNSDYTRQGFTGELFF.

Notes on this clonotype: At one end the junction does not follow the germline gene, possibly because of a read error. V gene TRBV4-3 combines with J gene TRBJ2-7; 7 positions match TRBD2. The germline CDR1 and CDR2 sequences are LGHNA and YSLEER. The CDR3 is 18 amino acids. The CDR3 protein is CTSSHAVTGGHISYEQYF. The CDR3 DNA reads as TGCACCAGCAGCCATGCTGTGACGGGGGGTCACATTAGCTATGAGCAGTACTTC.

Concerning this clonotype: An end of the junction differs from the germline gene, which may be a read error. This sequence joins TRBV7-9 and TRBJ1-1; a weak D match, TRBD1 (6 bases). This CDR3 is 14 amino acids long. The germline V gene encodes CDR1 SEHNR and CDR2 FQNEAQ (reference sequence). CDR3 in DNA: TGTGCCAGCGGCTTCGGGCAGGGGAGCACTGAAGCTTTCTTT. Its translation is CASGFGQGSTEAFF.

In the case of this clonotype: A read error may account for a junction end that differs from germline. The gene calls are TRBV4-3 and TRBJ2-1; no clear D gene. The CDR3 has 16 amino acids. Germline CDR1 is LGHNA and CDR2 is YSLEER. CDR3 coding DNA: TGCGCCAGCAGCCGAGATGTGGGAAGCTCCTACGATGAGCAGTTCTTC. Translated: CASSRDVGSSYDEQFF.

The table lists this clonotype with many counts. The chain couples TRBV6-5 to TRBJ2-7, with 8 bases matching TRBD2. The CDR3 length is 16 residues. Germline loops: CDR1 MNHEY, CDR2 SVGAGI. The V gene end was trimmed by 0 bases and the J gene end by 3 bases; junction bases not matched to a gene: 7. CDR3 in amino acids: CASSYSASGLNYEQYF. DNA of the CDR3: TGTGCCAGCAGTTACTCGGCTAGCGGGCTCAACTACGAGCAGTACTTC.

This clonotype was detected many times. The junction differs from germline at one of its ends, possibly a read error. The rearrangement joins TRBV7-9 to TRBJ2-2; perhaps TRBD2 as D (5 bases). CDR1 is SEHNR and CDR2 is FQNEAQ in the germline V gene (reference sequence). The CDR3 covers 15 residues. The CDR3, as DNA: TGTGCCAGCAGCTCAGGAGGCCAGAGGACCGAGGAGCTGTTTTTT. Protein product: CASSSGGQRTEELFF.

Turning to this clonotype: One end of the junction is discordant with germline, which a read error may explain. J is TRBJ1-4 and V is TRBV11-2; TRBD1 is a possible D gene (5 bases). The CDR3 runs 16 residues. From germline, CDR1 is SGHAT and CDR2 FQNNGV. CDR3 in DNA: TGTGCCAGTGGCTTGTTTCAGGGATCAACTAATGAAAAACTGTTTTTC. Translation: CASGLFQGSTNEKLFF.

Regarding this clonotype: One end of the junction fails to match germline, which may point to a read error. The V gene is TRBV11-2, the J gene TRBJ1-2; D ambiguous. CDR3 size: 14 residues. Germline values: CDR1 SGHAT, CDR2 FQNNGV. The CDR3 DNA reads TGTACCAGCAGCTTGAGGGAAGCTAACTATGGCTACATCTTC. Protein: CTSSLREANYGYIF. The full variable domain, its missing parts supplied by reference TRBV11-2 and TRBJ1-2, is EAGVAQSPRYKIIEKRQSVAFWCNPISGHATLYWYQQILGQGPKLLIQFQNNGVVDDSQLPKDRFSAERLKGVDSTLKIQPAKLEDSAVYLCTSSLREANYGYIFGSGTRLTVV.

Remarks on this clonotype: A junction boundary mismatches the germline segment, possibly from a read error. V usage is TRBV30 and J usage is TRBJ2-3; D may be TRBD1 or TRBD2 (5 bases each). The CDR3 is 15 residues long. Germline V CDR1 and CDR2: GTSNPN, SVGIG (reference sequence). Written as DNA, the CDR3 is TGTGCATGGAGTTCTGTCGAGGGGATTGCAGATACGCAGTGTTTT. Protein product: CAWSSVEGIADTQCF.

Worth noting for this clonotype: The junction departs from germline at one end; a sequencing error may be responsible. The chain recombines TRBV7-9 with TRBJ2-7; no reliable D call. CDR1 SEHNR and CDR2 FQNEAQ come from the germline V gene (reference sequence). The CDR3 sequence is 12 residues long. Here the CDR3 reads CASSLVPNEEYF. The CDR3 coding sequence is TGTGCCAGCAGCTTAGTTCCTAACGAGGAGTACTTC.

About this clonotype itself: The junction shows a germline mismatch at one end, possibly a read error. V usage is TRBV5-1 and J usage is TRBJ2-1; 9 nucleotides line up with TRBD1. Germline assignment: CDR1 SGHRS and CDR2 YFSETQ. The CDR3 length is 15 residues. CDR3 region: CVSSLGDRVINEQFF. CDR3 bases: TGCGTCAGCAGCTTGGGGGACAGGGTTATAAATGAGCAGTTCTTC. The whole variable domain, filled in from reference TRBV5-1 and TRBJ2-1, reads KAGVTQTPRYLIKTRGQQVTLSCSPISGHRSVSWYQQTPGQGLQFLFEYFSETQRNKGNFPGRFSGRQFSNSRSEMNVSTLELGDSALYLCVSSLGDRVINEQFFGPGTRLTVL.

As regards this clonotype: The CDR3 ends on some other residue instead of the conserved phenylalanine or tryptophan, so this is likely a read error. The chain links TRBV6-5 to TRBJ2-2; TRBD2 matches at 9 bases. From germline, CDR1 is MNHEY and CDR2 SVGAGI. The CDR3 totals 16 residues. CDR3 DNA: TGCGCCAGCAGTTATGGACTAGCGCCGAGCACCGGGGTGCTGTTTTCC. Translated: CASSYGLAPSTGVLFS.

As concerns this clonotype: A junction boundary mismatches the germline segment, possibly from a read error. V and J are TRBV5-4 and TRBJ2-3; 10 positions agree with TRBD2. CDR3 length: 18 residues. Germline V lookup: CDR1 SGHNT, CDR2 YYREEE (reference sequence). The CDR3 sequence: CASSNLEASGSRTDTQYF. The CDR3 nucleotides read TGTGCCAGCAGTAACCTGGAGGCTAGCGGGAGTCGGACAGATACACAGTATTTT.

Ten or more counts support this clonotype. The chain uses TRBV28 and TRBJ2-7, with D possibly being TRBD1 (6 bases). CDR1 is MDHEN and CDR2 is SYDVKM in the germline V gene. V gave up 6 bases and J gave up 3 bases, with 18 bases separating them. CDR3 length: 15 residues. As DNA, the CDR3 is TGTGCCAGCAGATCAAGCGACAGGATCCGCTACGAGCAGTACTTC. It specifies CASRSSDRIRYEQYF.

The J gene is TRBJ2-7, the V gene TRBV6-6, with D possibly matching TRBD2 (6 bases). Between the trimmed V and J ends, which lost 11 bases and 2 bases, there was a span of 16 bases. Germline V gene sequence: CDR1 MNHNY, CDR2 SVGAGI (reference sequence). This CDR3 is built from 13 residues. Written as DNA, the CDR3 is TGTGCCGACGGGCCCGGAGGGACCTACGAGCAGTACTTC. Translation: CADGPGGTYEQYF.

Regarding this clonotype: Germline and junction disagree at one end, which may indicate a read error. The rearrangement links TRBV28 to TRBJ2-2, with TRBD2 matching 8 bases. This CDR3 has 13 residues. Germline V lookup: CDR1 MDHEN, CDR2 SYDVKM. CDR3 region: CAGSLSGSEELFF. The CDR3 DNA follows: TGTGCCGGCAGCTTGAGCGGGAGCGAGGAGCTGTTTTTT.

Regarding this clonotype: A read error may produce the germline difference seen at one junction end. The genes are TRBV4-3 and TRBJ2-1; D ambiguous. CDR3 length: 16 residues. The V gene's germline CDR1 is LGHNA and CDR2 YSLEER. The CDR3 DNA sequence: TGCGCCAGCAGCCAAGATCTGGGAAGCTCCTACAATGAGCAATTCTTC. It specifies CASSQDLGSSYNEQFF.

Comment on this clonotype: One end of the junction varies from germline; a read error may be responsible. V and J are TRBV5-1 and TRBJ2-7, with TRBD2 matching over 7 bases. The CDR3 is 15 amino acids. Germline CDR1 and CDR2: SGHRS and YFSETQ. CDR3 coding DNA: TGCGCCAGCAGCTCCTCTAGCGGTGATACCTACGAGCAGTATTTC. Its protein product is CASSSSSGDTYEQYF.

In its sample, this clonotype ranks as large. V gene TRBV6-2 or TRBV6-3 combines with J gene TRBJ1-5; D call uncertain. The CDR3 length is 13 residues. V gave up 2 bases and J gave up 3 bases, with 5 bases separating them. Germline loops: CDR1 MNHEY, CDR2 SVGEGT. The CDR3 region is CASSYRDNQPQHF. The CDR3 region has the DNA TGTGCCAGCAGTTACCGGGACAATCAGCCCCAGCATTTT.

Points on this clonotype: The germline gene is not matched at one end of the junction; a read error may be the cause. J is TRBJ2-7 and V is TRBV11-2; TRBD2 might be the D (5 bases). The CDR3 runs 11 residues. The germline V gene has CDR1 SGHAT and CDR2 FQNNGV. In nucleotides, the CDR3 is TGTGTCAGCAGTCTAGCCAGTGATCAGTACTTC. It yields the protein CVSSLASDQYF.